Each of the 9 T cell receptor beta chains below was sequenced from the same sample in a study of technical replicates of blood from a few donors. The repertoire was sequenced with immunoSEQ multiplex PCR; TCRdb's copy has only in-frame clones and lacks some. Of nearly 80,000 clones listed, 85% to 95% are singletons. The sample taken for sequencing was T cells isolated from PBMCs. Receptors originate from a human donor in good health.

This chain links TRBV7-7 with TRBJ1-1, with D possibly matching TRBD1 (6 bases). The CDR3 contains 13 residues. The germline V and J ends were trimmed by 5 bases and 7 bases, with 14 bases remaining between them. CDR1 SSHAT and CDR2 FNYEAQ come from the germline V gene (reference sequence). The CDR3 region is CASSPSGASEAFF. CDR3 nucleotide sequence: TGTGCCAGCAGCCCCTCAGGGGCAAGTGAAGCTTTCTTT.

The chain carries TRBV28 and TRBJ2-7; maybe TRBD1 (5 bases). The CDR3 is 14 residues long. CDR1 is MDHEN and CDR2 is SYDVKM in the germline V gene. Trimming shortened V by 2 bases and J by 5 bases, and 13 bases separated the two germline ends. CDR3 in DNA: TGTGCCAGCAGTTTAGCTCCAACAGGAAACGAGCAGTACTTC. Protein product: CASSLAPTGNEQYF. The entire variable domain, with the rest obtained from reference TRBV28 and TRBJ2-7, is as follows: DVKVTQSSRYLVKRTGEKVFLECVQDMDHENMFWYRQDPGLGLRLIYFSYDVKMKEKGDIPEGYSVSREKKERFSLILESASTNQTSMYLCASSLAPTGNEQYFGPGTRLTVT.

The genes are TRBV7-2 and TRBJ2-1, with D possibly matching TRBD1 (6 bases). CDR1 and CDR2 (germline): SGHTA, FQGNSA. V was pared by 2 bases and J by 6 bases, with 11 bases between. The CDR3 length is 14 residues. The CDR3 nucleotides are TGTGCCAGCAGCTTAAAGTGGACAGCCAATGAGCAGTTCTTC. It yields the protein CASSLKWTANEQFF.

The chain carries TRBV5-7 and TRBJ1-5, with D unresolved. TRBV5-7 is known as an ORF, though its function is uncertain. Trimming cost V 2 bases and J 5 bases, with 5 bases left between them. CDR3 length: 12 residues. CDR3 residues: CASSFSDQPQHF. The CDR3 nucleotides are TGTGCCAGCAGCTTCTCAGATCAGCCCCAGCATTTT.

The chain joins TRBV7-9 to TRBJ1-2; a weak D match, TRBD1 (5 bases). CDR1 and CDR2 from the germline V gene are SEHNR and FQNEAQ (reference sequence). The CDR3 has 14 amino acids. V lost 4 bases, J lost 4 bases, and 13 bases lay in between. The CDR3 DNA reads TGTGCCAGCAGCTCATCCGACAGACTCTATGGCTACACCTTC. Residues: CASSSSDRLYGYTF.

The chain is built from TRBV7-9 and TRBJ1-4, with 7 nucleotides matching TRBD1. The J segment lost 0 bases and the V segment lost 5 bases, leaving 3 bases of the junction unmatched. Germline V CDR1 and CDR2: SEHNR, FQNEAQ (reference sequence). The CDR3 spans 15 residues. CDR3 coding DNA: TGTGCCAGCAGCGCCGGACAGGCAACTAATGAAAAACTGTTTTTT. This translates into CASSAGQATNEKLFF.

The rearrangement joins TRBV6-4 to TRBJ2-1, with D maybe TRBD2 (6 bases). V lost 6 bases and J 9 bases, leaving 15 bases between the germline ends. This CDR3 has 13 amino acids. The germline gives CDR1 MRHNA, CDR2 SNTAGT. The CDR3 region is CASRSDGGGEQFF. CDR3 nucleotide sequence: TGTGCCAGCAGGTCTGATGGGGGAGGTGAGCAGTTCTTC.

V gene TRBV25-1 combines with J gene TRBJ2-5, with 8 bases that match TRBD2. The CDR3 is 17 amino acids. The junction had 12 bases not matched to a gene; V was cut back by 2 bases and J by 4 bases. CDR1 is MGHDK and CDR2 is SYGVNS in the germline V gene. CDR3 amino acids: CASSEGSGGTVRETQYF. DNA for the CDR3: TGTGCCAGCAGTGAAGGGAGCGGGGGAACTGTAAGAGAGACCCAGTACTTC.

The chain uses TRBV7-2 and TRBJ2-1; perhaps TRBD2 as D (5 bases). The germline V gene has CDR1 SGHTA and CDR2 FQGNSA. This CDR3 spans 15 amino acids. V lost 8 bases, J lost 4 bases, and 18 bases lay in between. CDR3 residues: CASLLSDTGYNEQFF. The CDR3 region has the DNA TGTGCCAGCCTACTTAGCGACACCGGTTACAATGAGCAGTTCTTC. Combining the CDR3 with reference TRBV7-2 and TRBJ2-1 gives the whole variable domain GAGVSQSPSNKVTEKGKDVELRCDPISGHTALYWYRQSLGQGLEFLIYFQGNSAPDKSGLPSDRFSAERTGGSVSTLTIQRTQQEDSAVYLCASLLSDTGYNEQFFGPGTRLTVL.